This is a list of T cell receptor beta chains from one sample in a study of blood T cell repertoires in COVID-19. Profiling relied on immunoSEQ multiplex PCR, and the TCRdb table lists in-frame clones only, not all of them. Seen here are approximately 120,000 clones, approximately 74% observed once, and the top ten hold 6%. The sequenced sample consisted of peripheral blood. These receptors were collected from a man older than 75 with COVID-19, enrolled during active disease. CDR3s include the opening cysteine and the closing phenylalanine or tryptophan. Each record gives: J gene, D gene, V gene, CDR3 length, clone size, CDR3 DNA, CDR3 protein. The D gene is left open where the match is weak. Where a row states a size, it is once, few, many or the class of an expanded clone; other rows omit it.

>TRBJ2-1|-|TRBV5-1|17|once
TGCGCCAGCAGCTTCCGATTTCTAGCAGAAGTTAACAATGAGCAGTTCTTC
CASSFRFLAEVNNEQFF
>TRBJ2-7|-|TRBV28|11|few
TGTGCCAGCAGCCCCACCTACGAGCAGTACTTC
CASSPTYEQYF
>TRBJ1-4|-|TRBV11-2|15|-
TGTGCCAGCAGCCCCCTCCTGGACAAGAGGAAAAAACTGTTTTTT
CASSPLLDKRKKLFF
>TRBJ2-1|TRBD2|TRBV7-3|16|few
TGTGCCAGCAGCTTCGTCGCCAGCGGGAGTGGGAATGAGCAGTTCTTC
CASSFVASGSGNEQFF
>TRBJ2-7|TRBD1|TRBV27|15|once
TGTGCCAGCAGTTTGAACAGGGGAATATCCTACGAGCAGTACTTC
CASSLNRGISYEQYF
>TRBJ1-2|TRBD1|TRBV5-6|13|-
TGTGCCAGCAGACCGACAGGGATCTATGGCTACACCTTC
CASRPTGIYGYTF
>TRBJ2-2|-|TRBV5-6|17|-
TGTGCCAGCAGCTTGGCCTCGGCTAGCGCGAACACCGGGGAGCTGTTTTTT
CASSLASASANTGELFF
>TRBJ2-7|TRBD1|TRBV30|11|-
TGTGCCTGTGACAGGGGCTACGAGCAGTACTTC
CACDRGYEQYF
>TRBJ2-3|-|TRBV11-3|13|-
TGTGCCAGCAGCTTAGTAGGGGGTAATACGCAGTATTTT
CASSLVGGNTQYF
>TRBJ1-3|-|TRBV7-2|13|-
TGTGCCAGCAGTTTGGTCGGACAAGGGACCATATATTTT
CASSLVGQGTIYF
>TRBJ2-1|TRBD2|TRBV6-2/TRBV6-3|16|once
TGTGCCAGCAGTTCCCGGACTAGCGGTAACTACAATGAGCAGTTCTTC
CASSSRTSGNYNEQFF
>TRBJ2-1|TRBD2|TRBV7-9|13|-
TGTGCCAGCAGCTTCCTCGGGGGGAATGAGCAGTTCTTC
CASSFLGGNEQFF
>TRBJ2-2|-|TRBV4-3|14|-
TGCGCCAGCAGCCGGGAGAGGAACACCGGGGAGCTGTTTTTT
CASSRERNTGELFF
>TRBJ2-1|TRBD1|TRBV2|13|few
TGTGCCAGCAGTGGCGGACAGGACAATGAGCAGTTCTTC
CASSGGQDNEQFF
>TRBJ1-3|TRBD1|TRBV10-3|17|-
TGTGCCATCAGTGAACAACAGGGGGCGAGCTCTGGAAACACCATATATTTT
CAISEQQGASSGNTIYF